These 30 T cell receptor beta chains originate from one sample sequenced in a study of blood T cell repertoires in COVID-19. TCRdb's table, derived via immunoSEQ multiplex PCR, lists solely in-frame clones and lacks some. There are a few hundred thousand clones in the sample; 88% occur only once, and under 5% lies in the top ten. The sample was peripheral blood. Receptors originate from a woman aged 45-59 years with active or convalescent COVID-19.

CDR3 region: CASSTPRLAGGPADTQYF. CDR3 bases: TGTGCCAGCAGCACACCTCGACTAGCGGGGGGGCCTGCAGATACGCAGTATTTT. The J gene is TRBJ2-3, the V gene TRBV7-3; 14 nucleotides line up with TRBD2. Germline V gives CDR1 SGHTA, CDR2 FQGTGA. The CDR3 loop spans 18 amino acids. V was clipped by 5 bases and J by 4 bases; unmatched bases: 11. Variable domain in full (rest from reference TRBV7-3 and TRBJ2-3): GAGVSQTPSNKVTEKGKYVELRCDPISGHTALYWYRQSLGQGPEFLIYFQGTGAADDSGLPNDRFFAVRPEGSVSTLKIQRTERGDSAVYLCASSTPRLAGGPADTQYFGPGTRLTVL.

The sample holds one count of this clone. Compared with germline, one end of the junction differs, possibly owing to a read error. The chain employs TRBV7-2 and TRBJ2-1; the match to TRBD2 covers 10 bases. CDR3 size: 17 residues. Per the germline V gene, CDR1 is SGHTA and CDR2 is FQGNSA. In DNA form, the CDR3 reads TGTGCCAGCAGCGCTCGACTAGCGGGCGTACGCTACGATGAGCAGTTCTTC. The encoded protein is CASSARLAGVRYDEQFF.

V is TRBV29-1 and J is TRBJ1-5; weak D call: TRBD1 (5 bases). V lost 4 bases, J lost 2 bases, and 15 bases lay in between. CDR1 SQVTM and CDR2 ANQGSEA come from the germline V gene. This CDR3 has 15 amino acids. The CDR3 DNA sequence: TGCAGCGTTGTTTCGACCGGGGGGGGCAATCAGCCCCAGCATTTT. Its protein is CSVVSTGGGNQPQHF.

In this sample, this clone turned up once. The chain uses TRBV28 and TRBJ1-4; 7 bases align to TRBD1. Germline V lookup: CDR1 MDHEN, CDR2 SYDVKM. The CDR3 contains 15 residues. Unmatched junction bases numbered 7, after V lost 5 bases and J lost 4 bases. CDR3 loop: CASSTPGQFNEKLFF. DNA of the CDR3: TGTGCCAGCAGTACCCCGGGACAGTTTAATGAAAAACTGTTTTTT.

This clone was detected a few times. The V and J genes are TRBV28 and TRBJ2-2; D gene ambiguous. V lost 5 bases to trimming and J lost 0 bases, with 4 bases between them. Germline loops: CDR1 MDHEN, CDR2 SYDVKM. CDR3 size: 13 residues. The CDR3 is CASSPSNTGELFF. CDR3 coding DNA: TGTGCCAGCAGTCCCTCGAACACCGGGGAGCTGTTTTTT.

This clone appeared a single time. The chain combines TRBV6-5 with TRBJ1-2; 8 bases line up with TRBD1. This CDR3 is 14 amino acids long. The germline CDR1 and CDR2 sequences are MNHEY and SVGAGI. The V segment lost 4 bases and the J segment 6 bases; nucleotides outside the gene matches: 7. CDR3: CASSFDSRGHGYTF. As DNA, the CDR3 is TGTGCCAGCAGTTTCGATAGCAGGGGGCATGGCTACACCTTC.

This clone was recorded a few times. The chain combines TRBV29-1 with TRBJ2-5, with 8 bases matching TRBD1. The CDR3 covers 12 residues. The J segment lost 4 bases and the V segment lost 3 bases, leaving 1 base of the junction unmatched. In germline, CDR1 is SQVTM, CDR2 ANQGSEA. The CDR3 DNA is TGCAGCGTTGATCAGGGGGCAGAGACCCAGTACTTC. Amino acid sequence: CSVDQGAETQYF.

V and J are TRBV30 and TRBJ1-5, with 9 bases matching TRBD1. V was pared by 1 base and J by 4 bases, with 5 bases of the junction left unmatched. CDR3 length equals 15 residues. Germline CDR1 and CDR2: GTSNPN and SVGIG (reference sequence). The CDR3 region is CAWSGGTGPNQPQHF. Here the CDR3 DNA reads TGTGCCTGGAGTGGGGGGACAGGGCCTAATCAGCCCCAGCATTTT.

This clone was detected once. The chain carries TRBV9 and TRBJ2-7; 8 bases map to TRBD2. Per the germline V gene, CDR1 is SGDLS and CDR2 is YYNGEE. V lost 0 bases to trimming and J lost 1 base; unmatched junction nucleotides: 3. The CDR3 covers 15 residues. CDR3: CASSVGGTRSYEQYF. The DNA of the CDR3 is TGTGCCAGCAGCGTAGGGGGGACTAGATCCTACGAGCAGTACTTC.

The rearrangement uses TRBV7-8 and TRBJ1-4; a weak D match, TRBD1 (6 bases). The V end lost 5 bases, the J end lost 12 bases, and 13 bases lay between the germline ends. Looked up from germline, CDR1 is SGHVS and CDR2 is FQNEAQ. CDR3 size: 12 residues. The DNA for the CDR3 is TGTGCCAGCAGCCCACAACGGACAGAACTGTTTTTT. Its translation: CASSPQRTELFF.

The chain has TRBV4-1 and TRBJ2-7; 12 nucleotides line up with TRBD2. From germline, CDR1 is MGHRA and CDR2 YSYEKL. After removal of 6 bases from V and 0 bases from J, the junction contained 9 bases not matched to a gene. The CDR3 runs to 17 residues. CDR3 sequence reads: CASRRLAGDADSYEQYF. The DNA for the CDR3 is TGCGCCAGCAGGAGACTAGCGGGGGACGCTGACTCCTACGAGCAGTACTTC.

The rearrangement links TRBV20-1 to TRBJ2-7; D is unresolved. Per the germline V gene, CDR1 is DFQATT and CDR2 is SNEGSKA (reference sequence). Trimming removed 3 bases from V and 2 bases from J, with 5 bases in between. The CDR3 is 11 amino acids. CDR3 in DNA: TGCAGTGCTAGGGCCGCCTACGAGCAGTACTTC. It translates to CSARAAYEQYF.

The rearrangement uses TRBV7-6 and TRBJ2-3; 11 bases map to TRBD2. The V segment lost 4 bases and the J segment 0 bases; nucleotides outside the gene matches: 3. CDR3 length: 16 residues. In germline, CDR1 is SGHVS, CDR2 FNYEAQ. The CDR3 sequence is CASSSWTSGSTDTQYF. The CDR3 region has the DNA TGTGCCAGCAGCTCTTGGACTAGCGGGAGCACAGATACGCAGTATTTT.

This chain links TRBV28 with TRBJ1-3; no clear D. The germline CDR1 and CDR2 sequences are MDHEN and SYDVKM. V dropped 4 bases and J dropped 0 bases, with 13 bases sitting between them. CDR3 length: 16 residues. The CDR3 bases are TGTGCCAGCAGTTCCACCAGGTTCCACTCTGGAAACACCATATATTTT. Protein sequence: CASSSTRFHSGNTIYF.

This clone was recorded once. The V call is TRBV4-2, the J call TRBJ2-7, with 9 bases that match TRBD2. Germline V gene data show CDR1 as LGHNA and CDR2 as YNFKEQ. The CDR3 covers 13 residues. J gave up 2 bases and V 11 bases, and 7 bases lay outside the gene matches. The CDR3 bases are TGTGCCTCCCGGCCTAGCGGGGCCTACGAGCAGTACTTC. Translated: CASRPSGAYEQYF.

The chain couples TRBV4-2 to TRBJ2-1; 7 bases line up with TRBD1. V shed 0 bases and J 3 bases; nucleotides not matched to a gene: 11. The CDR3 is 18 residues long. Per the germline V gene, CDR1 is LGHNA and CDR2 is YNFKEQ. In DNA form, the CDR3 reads TGTGCCAGCAGCCAAGATCCCCCAACAGGGGAAGGCTACAATGAGCAGTTCTTC. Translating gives CASSQDPPTGEGYNEQFF.

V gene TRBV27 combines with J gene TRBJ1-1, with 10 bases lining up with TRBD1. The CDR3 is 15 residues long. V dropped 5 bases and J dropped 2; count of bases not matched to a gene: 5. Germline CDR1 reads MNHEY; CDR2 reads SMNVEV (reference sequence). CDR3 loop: CASSKPTGGNTEAFF. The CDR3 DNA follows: TGTGCCAGCAGTAAACCGACAGGGGGCAACACTGAAGCTTTCTTT.

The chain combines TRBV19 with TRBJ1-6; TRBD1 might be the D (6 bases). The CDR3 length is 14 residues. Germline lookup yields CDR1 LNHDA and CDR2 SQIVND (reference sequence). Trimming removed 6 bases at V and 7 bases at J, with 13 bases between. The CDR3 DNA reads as TGTGCCAGTAGAGAACAGGGTCCAAATTCACCCCTCCACTTT. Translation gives CASREQGPNSPLHF.

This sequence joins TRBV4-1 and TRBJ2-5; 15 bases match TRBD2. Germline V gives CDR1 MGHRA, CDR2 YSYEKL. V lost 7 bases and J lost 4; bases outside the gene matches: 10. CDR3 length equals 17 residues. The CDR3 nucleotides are TGCGCCAGCACGAGGTGGACTAGCGGGAGGGCTAGAGAGACCCAGTACTTC. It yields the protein CASTRWTSGRARETQYF.

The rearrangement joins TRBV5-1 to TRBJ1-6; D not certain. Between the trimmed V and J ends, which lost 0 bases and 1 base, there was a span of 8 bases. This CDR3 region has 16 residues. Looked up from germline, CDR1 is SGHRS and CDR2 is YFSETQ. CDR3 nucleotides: TGCGCCAGCAGCTTGGGAGCGGTATCCTATAATTCACCCCTCCACTTT. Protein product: CASSLGAVSYNSPLHF. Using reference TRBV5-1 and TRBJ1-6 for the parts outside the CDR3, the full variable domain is KAGVTQTPRYLIKTRGQQVTLSCSPISGHRSVSWYQQTPGQGLQFLFEYFSETQRNKGNFPGRFSGRQFSNSRSEMNVSTLELGDSALYLCASSLGAVSYNSPLHFGNGTRLTVT.

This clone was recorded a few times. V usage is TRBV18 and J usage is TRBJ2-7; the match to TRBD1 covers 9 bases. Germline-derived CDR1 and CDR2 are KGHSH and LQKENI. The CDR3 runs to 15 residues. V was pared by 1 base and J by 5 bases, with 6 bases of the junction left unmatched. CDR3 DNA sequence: TGTGCCAGCTCACCACTCACAGGGGGCTTCAACGAGCAGTACTTC. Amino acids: CASSPLTGGFNEQYF.

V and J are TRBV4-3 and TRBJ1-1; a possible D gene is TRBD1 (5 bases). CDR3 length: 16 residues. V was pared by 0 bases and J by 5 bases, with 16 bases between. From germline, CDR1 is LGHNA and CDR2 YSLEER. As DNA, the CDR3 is TGCGCCAGCAGCCAAGATGGAGGATGGGGGAGGACTGAAGCTTTCTTT. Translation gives CASSQDGGWGRTEAFF.

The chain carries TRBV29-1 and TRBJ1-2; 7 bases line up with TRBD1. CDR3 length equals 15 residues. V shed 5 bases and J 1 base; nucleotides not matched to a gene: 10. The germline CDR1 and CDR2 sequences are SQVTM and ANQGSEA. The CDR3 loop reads CSVPQDRTNNYGYTF. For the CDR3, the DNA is TGCAGCGTTCCCCAGGACAGGACAAATAACTATGGCTACACCTTC.

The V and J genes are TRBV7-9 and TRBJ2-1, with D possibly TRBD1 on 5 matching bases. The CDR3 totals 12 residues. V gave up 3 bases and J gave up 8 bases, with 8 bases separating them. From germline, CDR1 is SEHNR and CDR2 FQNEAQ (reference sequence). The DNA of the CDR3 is TGTGCCAGCAGCTTGGCCAGGGATGAGCAGTTCTTC. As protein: CASSLARDEQFF.

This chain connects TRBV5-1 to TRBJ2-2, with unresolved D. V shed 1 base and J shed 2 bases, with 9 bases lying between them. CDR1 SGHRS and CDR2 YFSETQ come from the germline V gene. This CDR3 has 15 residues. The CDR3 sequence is CASSLNQINTGELFF. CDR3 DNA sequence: TGCGCCAGCAGCTTGAATCAGATAAACACCGGGGAGCTGTTTTTT.

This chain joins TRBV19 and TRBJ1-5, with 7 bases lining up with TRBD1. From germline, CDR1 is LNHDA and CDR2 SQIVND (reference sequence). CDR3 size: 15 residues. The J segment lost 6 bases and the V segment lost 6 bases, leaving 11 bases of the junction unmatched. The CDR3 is CASRYNGQESQPQHF. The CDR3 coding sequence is TGTGCCAGTAGGTACAACGGACAGGAGAGTCAGCCCCAGCATTTT.

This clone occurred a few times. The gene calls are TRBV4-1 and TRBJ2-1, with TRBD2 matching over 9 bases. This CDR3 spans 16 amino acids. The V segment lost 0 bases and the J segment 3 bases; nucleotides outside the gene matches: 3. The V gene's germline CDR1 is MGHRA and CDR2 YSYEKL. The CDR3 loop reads CASSQEGLAIYNEQFF. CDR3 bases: TGCGCCAGCAGCCAAGAAGGACTAGCGATCTACAATGAGCAGTTCTTC.

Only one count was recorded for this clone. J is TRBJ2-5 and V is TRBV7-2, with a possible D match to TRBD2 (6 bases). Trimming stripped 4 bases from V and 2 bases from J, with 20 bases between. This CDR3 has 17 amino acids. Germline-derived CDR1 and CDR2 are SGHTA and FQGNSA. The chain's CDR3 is CASSSGPRLAHQETQYF. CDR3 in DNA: TGTGCCAGCAGCTCTGGGCCTCGGCTAGCGCATCAAGAGACCCAGTACTTC. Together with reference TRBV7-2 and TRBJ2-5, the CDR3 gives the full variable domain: GAGVSQSPSNKVTEKGKDVELRCDPISGHTALYWYRQSLGQGLEFLIYFQGNSAPDKSGLPSDRFSAERTGGSVSTLTIQRTQQEDSAVYLCASSSGPRLAHQETQYFGPGTRLLVL.

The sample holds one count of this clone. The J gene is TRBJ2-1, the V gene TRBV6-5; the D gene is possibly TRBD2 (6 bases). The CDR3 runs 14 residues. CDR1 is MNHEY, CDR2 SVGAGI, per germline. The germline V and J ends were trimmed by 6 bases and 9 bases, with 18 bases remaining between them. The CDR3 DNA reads TGTGCCAGCAGCCAATGGACTACCCGGGGTGAGCAGTTCTTC. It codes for CASSQWTTRGEQFF.

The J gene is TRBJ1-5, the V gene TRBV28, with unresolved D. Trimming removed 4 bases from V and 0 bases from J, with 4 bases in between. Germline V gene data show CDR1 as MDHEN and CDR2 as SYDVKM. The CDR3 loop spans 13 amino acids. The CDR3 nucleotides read TGTGCCAGCAGTTCAAATAGCAATCAGCCCCAGCATTTT. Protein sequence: CASSSNSNQPQHF. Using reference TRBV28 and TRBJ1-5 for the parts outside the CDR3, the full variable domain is DVKVTQSSRYLVKRTGEKVFLECVQDMDHENMFWYRQDPGLGLRLIYFSYDVKMKEKGDIPEGYSVSREKKERFSLILESASTNQTSMYLCASSSNSNQPQHFGDGTRLSIL.